The rows below give T cell receptor beta chains drawn from one sample of a study of control samples from healthy donors and cancer patients. TCRdb's copy holds only in-frame clones and misses some; the assay was immunoSEQ multiplex PCR. The sample lists 150,000 to 200,000 clones, approximately 94% occurring once. The sample comprised blood. These receptors were obtained from a woman under 30 in good health. CDR3s include the opening cysteine and the closing phenylalanine or tryptophan. A D gene is named only where the DNA matches it firmly. The size field is filled for only some rows; it gives once, few, many or a size class.

>.|TRBJ1-2|.|TRBV7-9
CASSAVNYGYTF
TGTGCCAGCAGCGCTGTGAACTATGGCTACACCTTC
>.|TRBJ1-5|.|TRBV4-1
CASSQPRSNQPQHF
TGCGCCAGCAGCCAACCCAGGAGCAATCAGCCCCAGCATTTT
>.|TRBJ1-6|.|TRBV7-2
CASSPGTDSYNSPLHF
TGTGCCAGCAGCCCCGGGACCGACTCCTATAATTCACCCCTCCACTTT
>.|TRBJ2-3|.|TRBV7-2
CASSLVTGDTQYF
TGTGCCAGCAGCTTAGTAACGGGGGATACGCAGTATTTT
>once|TRBJ1-2|.|TRBV27
CASSNNRDLYGYTF
TGTGCCAGCAGTAATAACAGGGACCTCTATGGCTACACCTTC
>once|TRBJ2-5|.|TRBV21-1
CASTPPGLQETQYF
TGTGCCAGCACCCCTCCGGGACTACAAGAGACCCAGTACTTC
>.|TRBJ1-3|.|TRBV7-8
CASSMGGGGNTIYF
TGTGCCAGCAGCATGGGTGGGGGTGGAAACACCATATATTTT
>.|TRBJ2-3|.|TRBV13
CASSFLTTLSTDTQYF
TGTGCCAGCAGCTTCTTGACAACTCTAAGCACAGATACGCAGTATTTT
>.|TRBJ1-1|.|TRBV7-2
CASSAWDKLTTEAFF
TGTGCCAGCAGCGCCTGGGACAAACTGACGACTGAAGCTTTCTTT
>.|TRBJ2-2|TRBD2|TRBV5-1
CASSSLITSGRVTGELFF
TGCGCCAGCAGCTCTCTAATTACTAGCGGGAGAGTCACCGGGGAGCTGTTTTTT
>.|TRBJ1-1|.|TRBV7-9
CASSPGLALDTEAFF
TGTGCCAGCAGCCCCGGGTTGGCGTTGGACACTGAAGCTTTCTTT
>.|TRBJ1-2|.|TRBV13
CASSLGTGSYGYTF
TGTGCCAGCAGCTTAGGCACAGGGAGCTATGGCTACACCTTC
>.|TRBJ2-7|.|TRBV11-2
CASSSSSGAWDEQYF
TGTGCCAGCAGCTCATCGTCGGGGGCCTGGGACGAGCAGTACTTC
>.|TRBJ1-2|.|TRBV9
CASSVGSEHYGYTF
TGTGCCAGCAGCGTAGGGTCAGAACACTATGGCTACACCTTC
>.|TRBJ1-5|.|TRBV28
CASSPIPWGGNQPQHF
TGTGCCAGCAGTCCGATTCCTTGGGGCGGAAATCAGCCCCAGCATTTT
>.|TRBJ1-1|.|TRBV19
CASTVRRGTEAFF
TGTGCCAGTACCGTGAGGAGAGGCACTGAAGCTTTCTTT
>.|TRBJ2-7|TRBD2|TRBV6-5
CASSYSAGFFYEQYF
TGTGCCAGCAGTTACTCAGCGGGATTCTTCTACGAGCAGTACTTC
>once|TRBJ2-1|.|TRBV24-1
CATSDSTGSSYNEQFF
TGTGCCACCAGTGATTCTACAGGGAGCTCCTACAATGAGCAGTTCTTC
>.|TRBJ2-3|.|TRBV21-1
CASSRGDREVDTQYF
TGTGCCAGCAGCCGAGGGGACAGGGAAGTAGATACGCAGTATTTT
>.|TRBJ2-7|.|TRBV6-5
CASRHTGGGINEQYF
TGTGCCAGCCGTCATACCGGAGGGGGCATCAACGAGCAGTACTTC
>.|TRBJ1-2|TRBD1|TRBV24-1
CATSDLDRDGYTF
TGTGCCACCAGTGATTTAGACAGGGATGGCTACACCTTC
>.|TRBJ2-3|TRBD2|TRBV5-5
CASSLEGTSGIPSTDTQYF
TGTGCCAGCAGCTTGGAGGGGACTAGCGGGATACCTAGCACAGATACGCAGTATTTT
>.|TRBJ2-5|TRBD2|TRBV10-3
CAISGRGEETQYF
TGTGCCATCAGTGGTCGGGGGGAAGAGACCCAGTACTTC
>.|TRBJ2-5|.|TRBV7-2
CASSTYPERIRTQYF
TGTGCCAGCAGCACCTATCCAGAGCGGATCAGGACCCAGTACTTC
>.|TRBJ2-5|TRBD2|TRBV5-6
CASSSSRGGETQYF
TGTGCCAGCAGCTCAAGTCGGGGGGGAGAGACCCAGTACTTC
>.|TRBJ1-6|.|TRBV5-1
CASSPGQRYNSPLHF
TGCGCCAGCAGCCCCGGACAGCGCTATAATTCACCCCTCCACTTT
>.|TRBJ2-7|TRBD1|TRBV5-4
CASSKDIQGPYEQYF
TGTGCCAGCAGCAAAGACATACAGGGGCCCTACGAGCAGTACTTC
>.|TRBJ2-7|.|TRBV10-3
CAISLDAYEQYF
TGTGCCATCAGTTTGGACGCCTACGAGCAGTACTTC
>.|TRBJ1-2|.|TRBV5-4
CASSLRRGPYYGYTF
TGTGCCAGCAGCTTGCGCAGGGGCCCTTACTATGGCTACACCTTC
>.|TRBJ2-1|.|TRBV28
CASSSGLSQQFF
TGTGCCAGCAGTTCGGGACTTTCTCAGCAGTTCTTC
>.|TRBJ2-6|.|TRBV3-1/TRBV3-2
CASSQARTSGANVLTF
TGTGCCAGCAGCCAGGCCAGGACCTCTGGGGCCAACGTCCTGACTTTC
>.|TRBJ1-1|.|TRBV13
CASSIGGVGTEAFF
TGTGCCAGCAGCATAGGAGGGGTGGGCACTGAAGCTTTCTTT
>.|TRBJ1-1|.|TRBV7-3
CASSPNRLGTEAFF
TGTGCCAGCAGCCCAAATAGGTTGGGCACTGAAGCTTTCTTT
>.|TRBJ1-1|.|TRBV3-1/TRBV3-2
CASSQDKGVGTEAFF
TGTGCCAGCAGCCAAGATAAGGGAGTGGGGACTGAAGCTTTCTTT
>few|TRBJ1-2|.|TRBV5-1
CASSLEAGHGYTF
TGCGCCAGCAGCTTGGAGGCAGGCCATGGCTACACCTTC
>.|TRBJ1-1|.|TRBV2
CASRPGEGTEAFF
TGTGCCAGCAGGCCCGGGGAGGGCACTGAAGCTTTCTTT
>.|TRBJ2-5|TRBD2|TRBV27
CASSSWDGLASQETQYF
TGTGCCAGCAGCTCCTGGGACGGACTAGCGAGCCAAGAGACCCAGTACTTC
>.|TRBJ1-5|.|TRBV7-8
CASSSGSSGQPQHF
TGTGCCAGCAGCTCAGGTAGCTCCGGTCAGCCCCAGCATTTT
>.|TRBJ1-1|.|TRBV9
CASSVDGMNTEAFF
TGTGCCAGCAGCGTCGACGGCATGAACACTGAAGCTTTCTTT
>.|TRBJ1-1|.|TRBV12-3/TRBV12-4
CASCLAMNTEAFF
TGTGCCAGCTGCTTGGCCATGAACACTGAAGCTTTCTTT
>.|TRBJ1-2|.|TRBV2
CASRGGEFSGYTF
TGTGCCAGCCGCGGGGGGGAATTTTCTGGCTACACCTTC
>.|TRBJ2-7|.|TRBV6-5
CASSYSHAREQYF
TGTGCCAGCAGTTACTCGCATGCGAGGGAGCAGTACTTC
>once|TRBJ1-3|TRBD1|TRBV7-2
CASSPRDRDGGNTIYF
TGTGCCAGCAGCCCCCGGGACAGGGATGGGGGTAACACCATATATTTT
>.|TRBJ1-1|TRBD1|TRBV11-1
CASSSDRAMTEAFF
TGTGCCAGCAGCTCGGACAGGGCGATGACTGAAGCTTTCTTT
>once|TRBJ2-2|TRBD2|TRBV7-9
CASSLNPSGTGELFF
TGTGCCAGCAGCCTCAATCCTAGCGGCACCGGGGAGCTGTTTTTT
>.|TRBJ1-5|.|TRBV27
CASSPFMRSNQPQHF
TGTGCCAGCAGTCCTTTCATGCGTAGCAATCAGCCCCAGCATTTT
>.|TRBJ2-3|.|TRBV6-4
CASSDSRGTTQYF
TGTGCCAGCAGTGACTCGAGGGGAACGACGCAGTATTTT